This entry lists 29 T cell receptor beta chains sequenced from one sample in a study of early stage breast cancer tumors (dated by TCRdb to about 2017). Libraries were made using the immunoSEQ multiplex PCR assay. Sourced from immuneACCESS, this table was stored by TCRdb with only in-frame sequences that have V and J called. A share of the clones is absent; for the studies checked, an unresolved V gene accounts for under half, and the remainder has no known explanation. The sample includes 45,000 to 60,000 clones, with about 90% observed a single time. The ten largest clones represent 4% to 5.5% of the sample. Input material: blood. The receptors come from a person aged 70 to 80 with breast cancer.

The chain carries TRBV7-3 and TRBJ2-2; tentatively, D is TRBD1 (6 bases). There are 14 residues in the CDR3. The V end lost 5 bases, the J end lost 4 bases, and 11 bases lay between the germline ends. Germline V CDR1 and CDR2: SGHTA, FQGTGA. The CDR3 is CASSGDRFTGELFF. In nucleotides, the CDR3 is TGTGCCAGCAGCGGTGACAGGTTCACCGGGGAGCTGTTTTTT.

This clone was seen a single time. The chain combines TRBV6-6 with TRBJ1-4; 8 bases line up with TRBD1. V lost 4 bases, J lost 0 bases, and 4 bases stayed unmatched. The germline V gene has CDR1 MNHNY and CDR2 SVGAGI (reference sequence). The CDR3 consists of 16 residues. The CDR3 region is CASSLMDRATNEKLFF. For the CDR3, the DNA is TGTGCCAGCAGTTTGATGGACAGGGCAACTAATGAAAAACTGTTTTTT.

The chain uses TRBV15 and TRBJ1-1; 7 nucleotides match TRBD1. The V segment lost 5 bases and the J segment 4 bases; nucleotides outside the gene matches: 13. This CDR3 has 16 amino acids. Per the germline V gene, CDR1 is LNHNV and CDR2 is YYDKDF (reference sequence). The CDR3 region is CATSGSNRGWSTEAFF. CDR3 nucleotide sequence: TGTGCCACCAGCGGAAGCAACAGGGGATGGAGCACTGAAGCTTTCTTT.

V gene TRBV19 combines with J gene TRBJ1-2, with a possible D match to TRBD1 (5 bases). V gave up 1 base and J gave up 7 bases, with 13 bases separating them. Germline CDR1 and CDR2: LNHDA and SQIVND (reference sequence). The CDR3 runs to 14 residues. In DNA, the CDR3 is TGTGCCAGTAGTATAGCCACACCAGGGTCTGGCTACACCTTC. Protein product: CASSIATPGSGYTF.

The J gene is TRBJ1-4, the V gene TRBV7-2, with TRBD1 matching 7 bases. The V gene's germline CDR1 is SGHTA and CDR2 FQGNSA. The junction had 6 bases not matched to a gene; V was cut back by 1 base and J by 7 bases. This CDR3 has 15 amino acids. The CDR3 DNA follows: TGTGCCAGCAGCTTAGTGCAGGGGGATGGTGAAAAACTGTTTTTT. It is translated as CASSLVQGDGEKLFF.

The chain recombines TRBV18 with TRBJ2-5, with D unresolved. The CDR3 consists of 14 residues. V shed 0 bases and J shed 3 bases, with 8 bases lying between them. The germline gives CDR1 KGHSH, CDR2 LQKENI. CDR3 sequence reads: CASSPPVYEETQYF. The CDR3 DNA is TGTGCCAGCTCACCACCTGTGTATGAAGAGACCCAGTACTTC. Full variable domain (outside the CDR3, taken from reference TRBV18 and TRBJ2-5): NAGVMQNPRHLVRRRGQEARLRCSPMKGHSHVYWYRQLPEEGLKFMVYLQKENIIDESGMPKERFSAEFPKEGPSILRIQQVVRGDSAAYFCASSPPVYEETQYFGPGTRLLVL.

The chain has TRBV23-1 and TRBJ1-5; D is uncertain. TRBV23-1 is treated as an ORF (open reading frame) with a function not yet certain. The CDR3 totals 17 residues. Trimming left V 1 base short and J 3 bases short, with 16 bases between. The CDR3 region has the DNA TGCGCCAGCAGTCAATACTCCGGGAGATGTGACAATCAGCCCCAGCATTTT. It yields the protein CASSQYSGRCDNQPQHF.

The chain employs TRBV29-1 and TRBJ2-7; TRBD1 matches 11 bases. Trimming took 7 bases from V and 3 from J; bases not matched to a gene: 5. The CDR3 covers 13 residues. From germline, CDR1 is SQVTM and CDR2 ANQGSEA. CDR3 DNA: TGCAGCGGGGGGACAGGGGGTAACTACGAGCAGTACTTC. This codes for CSGGTGGNYEQYF.

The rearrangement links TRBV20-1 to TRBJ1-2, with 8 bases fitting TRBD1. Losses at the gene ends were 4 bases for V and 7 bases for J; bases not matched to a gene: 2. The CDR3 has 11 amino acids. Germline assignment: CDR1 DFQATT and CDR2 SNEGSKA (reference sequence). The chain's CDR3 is CSATGTGGYTF. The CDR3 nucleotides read TGCAGTGCTACCGGGACAGGTGGCTACACCTTC.

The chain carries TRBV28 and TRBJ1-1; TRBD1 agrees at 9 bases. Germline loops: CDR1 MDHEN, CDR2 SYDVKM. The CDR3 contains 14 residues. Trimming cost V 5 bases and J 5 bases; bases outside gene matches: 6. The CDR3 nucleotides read TGTGCCAGCAGTCCCTCCGGGACAGGGACTGAAGCTTTCTTT. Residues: CASSPSGTGTEAFF.

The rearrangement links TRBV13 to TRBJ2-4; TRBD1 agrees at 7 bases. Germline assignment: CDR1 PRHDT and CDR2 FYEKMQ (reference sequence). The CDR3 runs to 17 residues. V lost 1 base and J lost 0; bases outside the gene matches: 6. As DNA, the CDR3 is TGTGCCAGCAGCTTAGAACGGGACAGCATAGCCAAAAACATTCAGTACTTC. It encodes CASSLERDSIAKNIQYF.

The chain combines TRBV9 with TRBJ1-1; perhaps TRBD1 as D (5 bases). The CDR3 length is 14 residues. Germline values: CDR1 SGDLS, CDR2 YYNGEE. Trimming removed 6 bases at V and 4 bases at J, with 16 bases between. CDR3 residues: CASTLGGEGTEAFF. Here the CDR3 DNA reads TGTGCCAGCACCCTCGGGGGGGAGGGCACTGAAGCTTTCTTT.

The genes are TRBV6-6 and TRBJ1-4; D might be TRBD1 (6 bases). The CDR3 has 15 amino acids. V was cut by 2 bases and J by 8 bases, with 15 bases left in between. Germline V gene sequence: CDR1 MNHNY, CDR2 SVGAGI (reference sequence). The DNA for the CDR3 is TGTGCCAGCAGTTACCTACAGGGAGTTAGGGAAAAACTGTTTTTT. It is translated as CASSYLQGVREKLFF.

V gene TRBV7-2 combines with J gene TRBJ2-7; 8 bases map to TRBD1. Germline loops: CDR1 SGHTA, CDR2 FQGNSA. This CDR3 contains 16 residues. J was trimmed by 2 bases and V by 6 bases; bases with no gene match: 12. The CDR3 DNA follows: TGTGCCAGCAGACATGGCGGACAGGGCAGGCCCTACGAGCAGTACTTC. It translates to CASRHGGQGRPYEQYF.

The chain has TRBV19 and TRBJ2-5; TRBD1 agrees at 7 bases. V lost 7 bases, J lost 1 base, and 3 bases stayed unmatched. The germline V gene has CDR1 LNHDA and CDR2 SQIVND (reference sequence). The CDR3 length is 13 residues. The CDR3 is CASNGDSQETQYF. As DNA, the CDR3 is TGTGCCAGTAATGGGGACAGCCAAGAGACCCAGTACTTC.

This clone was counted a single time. CDR3 DNA sequence: TGTGCCAGCAGCCCTAAGACAGGGAAATCCTACGAGCAGTACTTC. This codes for CASSPKTGKSYEQYF. The chain couples TRBV7-6 to TRBJ2-7; 7 bases map to TRBD1. Looked up from germline, CDR1 is SGHVS and CDR2 is FNYEAQ. With 5 bases clipped from V and 1 base from J, the junction kept 8 bases outside the gene matches. The CDR3 contains 15 residues.

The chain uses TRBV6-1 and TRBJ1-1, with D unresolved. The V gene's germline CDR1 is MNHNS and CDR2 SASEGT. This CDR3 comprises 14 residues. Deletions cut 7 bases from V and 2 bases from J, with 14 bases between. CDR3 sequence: CASNRVTQNTEAFF. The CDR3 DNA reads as TGTGCCAGCAACCGAGTCACCCAAAACACTGAAGCTTTCTTT.

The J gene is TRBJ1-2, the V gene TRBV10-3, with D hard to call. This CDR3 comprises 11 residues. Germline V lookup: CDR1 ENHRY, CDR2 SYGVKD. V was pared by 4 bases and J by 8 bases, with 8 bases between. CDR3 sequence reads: CAISAGEGYTF. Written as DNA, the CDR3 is TGTGCCATCAGTGCCGGGGAGGGCTACACCTTC.

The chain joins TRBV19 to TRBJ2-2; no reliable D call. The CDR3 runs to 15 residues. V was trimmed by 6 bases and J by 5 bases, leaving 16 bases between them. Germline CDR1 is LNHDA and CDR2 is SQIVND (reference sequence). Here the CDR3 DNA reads TGTGCCAGTAGCCCCAATAGAGGTGGGACCGGGGAGCTGTTTTTT. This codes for CASSPNRGGTGELFF.

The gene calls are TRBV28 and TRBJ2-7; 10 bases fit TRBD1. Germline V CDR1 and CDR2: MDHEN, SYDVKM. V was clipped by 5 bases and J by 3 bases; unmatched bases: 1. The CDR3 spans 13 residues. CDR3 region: CASSGTGDYEQYF. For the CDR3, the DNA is TGTGCCAGCAGTGGGACAGGGGACTACGAGCAGTACTTC.

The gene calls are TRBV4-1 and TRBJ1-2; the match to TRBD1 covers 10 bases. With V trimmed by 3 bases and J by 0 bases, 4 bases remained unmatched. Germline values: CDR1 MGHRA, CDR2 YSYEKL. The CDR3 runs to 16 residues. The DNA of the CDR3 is TGCGCCAGCAGCCACTCTGGGACAGGGGCTAACTATGGCTACACCTTC. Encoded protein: CASSHSGTGANYGYTF.

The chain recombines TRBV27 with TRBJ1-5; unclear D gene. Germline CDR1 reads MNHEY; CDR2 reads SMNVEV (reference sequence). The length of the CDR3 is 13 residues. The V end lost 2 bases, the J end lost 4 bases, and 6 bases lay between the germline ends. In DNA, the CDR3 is TGTGCCAGCAGTTTAAGAGAGAATCAGCCCCAGCATTTT. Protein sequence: CASSLRENQPQHF.

CDR3 DNA: TGTGCCAGCAGCACCTCTGGGGGACAGAACACCGGGGAGCTGTTTTTT. Residues: CASSTSGGQNTGELFF. J is TRBJ2-2 and V is TRBV9, with D maybe TRBD1 (6 bases). The CDR3 covers 16 residues. V shed 4 bases and J shed 1 base, with 14 bases lying between them. Germline CDR1 and CDR2: SGDLS and YYNGEE. Filled out from reference TRBV9 and TRBJ2-2, the complete variable domain reads DSGVTQTPKHLITATGQRVTLRCSPRSGDLSVYWYQQSLDQGLQFLIQYYNGEERAKGNILERFSAQQFPDLHSELNLSSLELGDSALYFCASSTSGGQNTGELFFGEGSRLTVL.

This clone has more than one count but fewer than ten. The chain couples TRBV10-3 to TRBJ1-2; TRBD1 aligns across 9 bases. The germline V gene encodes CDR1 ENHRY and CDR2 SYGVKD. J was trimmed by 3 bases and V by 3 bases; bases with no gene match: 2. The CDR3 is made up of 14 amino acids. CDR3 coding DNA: TGTGCCATCAGTGATGGACAGGGGCACTATGGCTACACCTTC. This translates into CAISDGQGHYGYTF.

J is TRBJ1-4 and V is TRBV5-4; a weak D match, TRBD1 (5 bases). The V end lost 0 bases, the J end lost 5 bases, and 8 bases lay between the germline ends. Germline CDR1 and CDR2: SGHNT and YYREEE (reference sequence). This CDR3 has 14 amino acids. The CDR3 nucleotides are TGTGCCAGCAGCTTGGCAGGGATGAATGAAAAACTGTTTTTT. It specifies CASSLAGMNEKLFF.

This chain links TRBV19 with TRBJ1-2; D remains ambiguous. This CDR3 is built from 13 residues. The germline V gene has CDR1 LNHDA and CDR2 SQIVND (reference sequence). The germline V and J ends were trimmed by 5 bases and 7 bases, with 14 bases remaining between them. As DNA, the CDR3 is TGTGCCAGTAGTGCCCCAGGCTTCGGTGGCTACACCTTC. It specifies CASSAPGFGGYTF.

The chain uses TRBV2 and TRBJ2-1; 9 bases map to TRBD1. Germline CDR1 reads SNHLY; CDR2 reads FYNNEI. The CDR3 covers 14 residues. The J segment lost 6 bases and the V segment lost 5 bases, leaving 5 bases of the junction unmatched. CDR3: CASSLDRGLNEQFF. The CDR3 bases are TGTGCCAGCAGTTTGGACAGGGGCCTCAATGAGCAGTTCTTC.

CDR3 loop: CAWSALSPNTEAFF. CDR3 DNA sequence: TGTGCCTGGAGTGCTCTTAGTCCGAACACTGAAGCTTTCTTT. The genes are TRBV30 and TRBJ1-1, with unresolved D. Trimming removed 1 base from V and 1 base from J, with 10 bases in between. Per the germline V gene, CDR1 is GTSNPN and CDR2 is SVGIG (reference sequence). The CDR3 is 14 amino acids.

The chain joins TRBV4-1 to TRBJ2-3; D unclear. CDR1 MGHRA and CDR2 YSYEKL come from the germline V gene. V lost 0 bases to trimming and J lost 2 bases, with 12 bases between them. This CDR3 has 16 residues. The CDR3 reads CASSQETVQITDTQYF. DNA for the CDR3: TGCGCCAGCAGCCAAGAAACAGTCCAGATCACAGATACGCAGTATTTT.